One sample yielded the 15 T cell receptor beta chains listed below, sequenced in a study of shared clonotypes between healthy human individuals. Generated by immunoSEQ multiplex PCR, the TCRdb table keeps only in-frame clones and is missing some. The sample lists about 1 million clones, around four fifths seen once, with about 1.4% in the top ten. Specimen: memory CD4+ T cells sorted from blood. Subset given: CD45RA-negative fraction. These receptors originate from a man aged 18 to 35 in good health.

This clone was seen a few times. This sequence joins TRBV2 and TRBJ2-5, with D uncertain. The CDR3 runs 11 residues. CDR1 and CDR2 (germline): SNHLY, FYNNEI. Trimming left V 6 bases short and J 5 bases short, with 7 bases between. The CDR3 DNA follows: TGTGCCAGCAGGAGTGGGGAGACCCAGTACTTC. This encodes CASRSGETQYF.

The chain combines TRBV11-2 with TRBJ2-3; tentative D call: TRBD2 (6 bases). This CDR3 has 15 residues. V lost 0 bases, J lost 5 bases, and 12 bases lay in between. Germline V gives CDR1 SGHAT, CDR2 FQNNGV. CDR3 sequence: CASSLERGGLDTQYF. CDR3 DNA: TGTGCCAGCAGCTTAGAGCGGGGAGGCCTAGATACGCAGTATTTT. The variable domain in full, with the rest retrieved from reference TRBV11-2 and TRBJ2-3, is EAGVAQSPRYKIIEKRQSVAFWCNPISGHATLYWYQQILGQGPKLLIQFQNNGVVDDSQLPKDRFSAERLKGVDSTLKIQPAKLEDSAVYLCASSLERGGLDTQYFGPGTRLTVL.

The rearrangement joins TRBV28 to TRBJ2-7; 11 nucleotides line up with TRBD2. V lost 6 bases to trimming and J lost 5 bases; unmatched junction nucleotides: 6. In germline, CDR1 is MDHEN, CDR2 SYDVKM. The CDR3 has 14 amino acids. DNA for the CDR3: TGTGCCAGCAGCCGTAGCGGGGGGGCAGACGAGCAGTACTTC. This codes for CASSRSGGADEQYF. The full variable domain, completed using reference TRBV28 and TRBJ2-7, is DVKVTQSSRYLVKRTGEKVFLECVQDMDHENMFWYRQDPGLGLRLIYFSYDVKMKEKGDIPEGYSVSREKKERFSLILESASTNQTSMYLCASSRSGGADEQYFGPGTRLTVT.

The CDR3 reads CASSPLLVALSNQPQHF. The CDR3 DNA is TGCGCCAGCAGCCCACTATTGGTGGCATTGAGCAATCAGCCCCAGCATTTT. The chain is built from TRBV4-1 and TRBJ1-5; no reliable D call. There are 17 residues in the CDR3. Germline V lookup: CDR1 MGHRA, CDR2 YSYEKL. The ends were cut back, 4 bases at V and 1 base at J, with 17 bases in the middle.

This clone was observed a few times. The rearrangement links TRBV29-1 to TRBJ1-2, with no clear D. V lost 1 base and J 8 bases, leaving 8 bases between the germline ends. CDR3 length equals 11 residues. Per germline, CDR1 SQVTM and CDR2 ANQGSEA. CDR3 residues: CSVEGESGYTF. The CDR3 nucleotides are TGCAGCGTTGAAGGGGAATCAGGCTACACCTTC.

V is TRBV5-6 and J is TRBJ2-1, with D possibly matching TRBD1 (6 bases). The CDR3 consists of 15 residues. V was pared by 0 bases and J by 0 bases, with 7 bases between. Germline-derived CDR1 and CDR2 are SGHDT and YYEEEE. The CDR3, as DNA: TGTGCCAGCAGCTTGGAGGGGGACTCCTACAATGAGCAGTTCTTC. Its protein product is CASSLEGDSYNEQFF. Full variable domain (outside the CDR3, taken from reference TRBV5-6 and TRBJ2-1): DAGVTQSPTHLIKTRGQQVTLRCSPKSGHDTVSWYQQALGQGPQFIFQYYEEEERQRGNFPDRFSGHQFPNYSSELNVNALLLGDSALYLCASSLEGDSYNEQFFGPGTRLTVL.

The V call is TRBV28, the J call TRBJ2-6; D is unclear. This CDR3 has 14 residues. Germline lookup yields CDR1 MDHEN and CDR2 SYDVKM. The V gene lost 7 bases and the J gene lost 6 bases, with 13 bases spanning the gap. The CDR3 sequence is CASTSILVANVLTF. The CDR3 coding sequence is TGTGCCAGCACCTCGATTTTGGTGGCCAACGTCCTGACTTTC.

The chain joins TRBV5-6 to TRBJ2-7, with D tentatively TRBD2 (5 bases). V gave up 4 bases and J gave up 3 bases, with 17 bases separating them. This CDR3 comprises 15 residues. Germline CDR1 and CDR2: SGHDT and YYEEEE. Written as DNA, the CDR3 is TGTGCCAGCAGCCCTCCGGGATCCGGAATCTACGAGCAGTACTTC. This codes for CASSPPGSGIYEQYF.

The table lists this clone with a few counts. The chain joins TRBV10-1 to TRBJ1-1; tentatively, D is TRBD1 (6 bases). The CDR3 sequence is 15 residues long. Germline V gene data show CDR1 as WNHNN and CDR2 as SYGVQD (reference sequence). Trimming pared 2 bases from V and 6 bases from J, leaving 16 bases between. The CDR3, as DNA: TGCGCCAGCAGTGAGATCACTATTCACAGGGCTGAAGCTTTCTTT. Amino acid sequence: CASSEITIHRAEAFF.

This chain links TRBV5-1 with TRBJ2-7; D remains unclear. The germline V gene encodes CDR1 SGHRS and CDR2 YFSETQ. V lost 2 bases and J 0 bases, leaving 9 bases between the germline ends. This CDR3 is 14 amino acids long. CDR3 sequence reads: CASSFDGPSYEQYF. CDR3 bases: TGCGCCAGCAGCTTTGACGGGCCCTCCTACGAGCAGTACTTC.

V is TRBV10-2 and J is TRBJ2-1; 12 bases are shared with TRBD2. The CDR3 extends over 15 amino acids. Germline V gene lookup returns CDR1 WSHSY and CDR2 SAAADI. Trimming took 6 bases from V and 7 from J; bases not matched to a gene: 7. Written as DNA, the CDR3 is TGCGCCAGCAGACGACTAGCGGGGGTCTCTAATGAGCAGTTCTTC. Protein product: CASRRLAGVSNEQFF.

This chain joins TRBV7-9 and TRBJ2-7; 8 bases line up with TRBD2. V dropped 5 bases and J dropped 7; count of bases not matched to a gene: 10. This CDR3 comprises 14 residues. Germline V CDR1 and CDR2: SEHNR, FQNEAQ (reference sequence). CDR3 in amino acids: CASSPGLASWEQYF. CDR3 bases: TGTGCCAGCAGCCCCGGACTAGCCTCATGGGAGCAGTACTTC.

This clone was seen more than once but under ten times. The CDR3 coding sequence is TGTGCCAGCAGTGACGACAGGGTAGCCTATAATTCACCCCTCCACTTT. This codes for CASSDDRVAYNSPLHF. V usage is TRBV6-1 and J usage is TRBJ1-6, with 7 nucleotides matching TRBD1. The CDR3 is 16 residues long. With V trimmed by 3 bases and J by 2 bases, 4 bases remained unmatched. CDR1 is MNHNS and CDR2 is SASEGT in the germline V gene.

CDR3 amino acids: CASSSSGTGVQETQYF. The CDR3 bases are TGCGCCAGCAGCTCCTCCGGGACAGGGGTCCAAGAGACCCAGTACTTC. V and J are TRBV5-1 and TRBJ2-5; TRBD1 agrees at 10 bases. The ends lost 3 bases at V and 1 base at J; junction bases unmatched: 6. Germline CDR1 is SGHRS and CDR2 is YFSETQ. The CDR3 runs to 16 residues.

The V call is TRBV30, the J call TRBJ1-6, with 7 bases fitting TRBD1. Germline CDR1 is GTSNPN and CDR2 is SVGIG (reference sequence). This CDR3 has 13 residues. The V and J ends lost 5 bases and 5 bases, in that order; junction bases with no gene match: 3. CDR3 nucleotide sequence: TGTGCCTGGCAAGGACAGGATAATTCACCCCTCCACTTT. Translation: CAWQGQDNSPLHF.